Described below is a single T cell receptor beta chain sequence and its context. The sample is drawn from a study of blood T cell repertoires in COVID-19. The germline V gene has CDR1 SGHRS and CDR2 YFSETQ. V lost 1 base and J 0 bases, leaving 12 bases between the germline ends. This CDR3 comprises 16 residues. The method was immunoSEQ multiplex PCR; TCRdb's version includes in-frame clones alone and lacks a portion of them. The sample contains 430,000 or so clones, roughly 88% of which appear only once. The sample taken for sequencing was PBMCs or T cells enriched from blood (not recorded which). The sequence was obtained from a woman in her late teens or twenties who had been exposed to COVID-19. V usage is TRBV5-1 and J usage is TRBJ2-3; D gene uncertain. CDR3 nucleotides: TGCGCCAGCAGCTTGTATGGCTTTTCTAGCACAGATACGCAGTATTTT. Amino acid sequence: CASSLYGFSSTDTQYF.